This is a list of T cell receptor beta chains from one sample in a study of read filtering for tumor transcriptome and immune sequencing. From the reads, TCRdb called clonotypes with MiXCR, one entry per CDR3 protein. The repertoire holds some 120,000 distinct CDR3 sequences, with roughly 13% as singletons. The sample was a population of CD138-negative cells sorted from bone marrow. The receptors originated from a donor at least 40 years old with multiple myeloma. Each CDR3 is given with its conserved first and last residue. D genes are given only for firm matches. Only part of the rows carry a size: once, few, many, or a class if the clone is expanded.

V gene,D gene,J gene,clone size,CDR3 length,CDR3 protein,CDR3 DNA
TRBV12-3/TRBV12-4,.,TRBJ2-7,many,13,CASSLGPAGEQYF,TGTGCCAGCAGCCTTGGACCCGCCGGTGAGCAGTACTTC
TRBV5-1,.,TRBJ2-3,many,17,CASSLESGTPSTDTQYF,TGCGCCAGCAGCTTGGAGTCCGGGACACCAAGCACAGATACGCAGTATTTT
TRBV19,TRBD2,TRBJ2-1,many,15,CASSLSGRGYNEQFF,TGTGCCAGTAGTCTTAGCGGGAGAGGGTACAATGAGCAGTTCTTC
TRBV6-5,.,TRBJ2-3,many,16,CASSSQGPRGIDTQYF,TGTGCCAGCAGTAGTCAGGGGCCCAGAGGGATAGATACGCAGTATTTT
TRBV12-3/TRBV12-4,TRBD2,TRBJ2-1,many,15,CASSLGLAGMAEQFF,TGTGCCAGCAGTTTAGGTCTAGCGGGAATGGCTGAGCAGTTCTTC
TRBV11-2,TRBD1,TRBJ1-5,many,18,CASSLDLGGQGGNQPQHF,TGTGCCAGCAGCTTAGATCTGGGGGGACAGGGCGGCAATCAGCCCCAGCATTTT
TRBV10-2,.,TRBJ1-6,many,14,CASSVRERDSPLHF,TGCGCCAGCAGTGTCCGGGAAAGAGACTCACCCCTCCACTTT
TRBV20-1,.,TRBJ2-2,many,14,CSANVVGVGGELFF,TGCAGTGCTAACGTGGTAGGGGTGGGCGGGGAGCTGTTTTTT
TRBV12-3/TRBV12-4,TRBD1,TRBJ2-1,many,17,CASSGDRGHSSYNEQFF,TGTGCCAGCAGTGGGGACAGGGGGCATAGCTCCTACAATGAGCAGTTCTTC
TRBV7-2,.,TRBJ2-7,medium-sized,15,CASSLELGGNYEQYF,TGTGCCAGCAGCTTAGAGTTGGGGGGAAACTACGAGCAGTACTTC
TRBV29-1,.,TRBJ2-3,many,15,CSAQIQGITADTQYF,TGCAGCGCCCAGATACAGGGTATAACTGCAGATACGCAGTATTTT
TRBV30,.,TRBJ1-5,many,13,CAWSEDRDQPQHF,TGTGCCTGGAGTGAGGACAGAGATCAGCCCCAGCATTTT
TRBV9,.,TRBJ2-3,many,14,CASSVDRVGNTQYF,TGTGCCAGCAGCGTAGACAGGGTAGGGAATACGCAGTATTTT
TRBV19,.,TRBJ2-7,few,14,CASSKTDTFPEQYF,TGTGCCAGTAGCAAAACGGACACCTTCCCCGAGCAGTACTTC
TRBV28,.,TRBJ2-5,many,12,CASSSAGETQYF,TGTGCCAGCAGTTCCGCGGGGGAGACCCAGTACTTC
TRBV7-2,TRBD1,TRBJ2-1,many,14,CASSFPTGGNEQFF,TGTGCCAGCAGCTTCCCGACAGGGGGTAATGAGCAGTTCTTC
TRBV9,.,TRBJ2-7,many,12,CASSTSVGEQYF,TGTGCCAGCAGCACCTCTGTAGGGGAGCAGTACTTC
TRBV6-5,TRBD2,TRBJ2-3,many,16,CASSRSEAGETDTQYF,TGTGCCAGCAGCCGCTCTGAGGCGGGAGAAACAGATACGCAGTATTTT
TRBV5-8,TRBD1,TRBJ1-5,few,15,CASSKGDSGNQPQHF,TGTGCCAGCAGCAAGGGGGACAGTGGCAATCAGCCCCAGCATTTT
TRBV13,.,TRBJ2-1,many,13,CASSAVTYNEQFF,TGTGCCAGCAGCGCAGTAACTTACAATGAGCAGTTCTTC
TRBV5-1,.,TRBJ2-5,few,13,CASRPDSQETQYF,TGCGCCAGCAGGCCCGACAGCCAAGAGACCCAGTACTTC
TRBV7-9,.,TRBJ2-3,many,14,CASSVSPGDLAQYF,TGTGCCAGCAGCGTATCGCCTGGGGATCTGGCGCAGTATTTT
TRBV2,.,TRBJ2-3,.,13,CASSGGSADTQYF,TGTGCCAGCAGCGGAGGGAGTGCAGATACGCAGTATTTT
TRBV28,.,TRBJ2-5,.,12,CASGLWGETQYF,TGTGCCAGCGGCCTCTGGGGGGAGACCCAGTACTTC
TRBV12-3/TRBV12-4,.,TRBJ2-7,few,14,CASSPRGTPLEQYF,TGTGCCAGCAGTCCTCGAGGGACCCCTCTCGAGCAGTACTTC
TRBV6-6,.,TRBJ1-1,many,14,CASSYDSRNTEAFF,TGTGCCAGCAGTTACGACAGCCGGAACACTGAAGCTTTCTTT
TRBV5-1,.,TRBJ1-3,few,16,CASSLGQEASGNTIYF,TGCGCCAGCAGCTTGGGCCAAGAGGCCTCTGGAAACACCATATATTTT
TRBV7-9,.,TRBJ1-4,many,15,CASSPRGPTNEKLFF,TGTGCCAGCAGCCCTCGGGGGCCAACTAATGAAAAACTGTTTTTT
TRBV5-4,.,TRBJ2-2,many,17,CASSQRGGPGNTGELFF,TGTGCCAGCAGCCAGAGGGGGGGGCCCGGGAACACCGGGGAGCTGTTTTTT
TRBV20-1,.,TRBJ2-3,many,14,CSARVGGAGDTQYF,TGCAGTGCTAGAGTGGGGGGGGCAGGAGATACGCAGTATTTT
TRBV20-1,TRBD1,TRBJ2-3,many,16,CSAPNAGTGSTDTQYF,TGCAGTGCCCCTAATGCCGGGACAGGGAGTACAGATACGCAGTATTTT